One and the same sample provided the 30 T cell receptor beta chains below, sequenced in a study of PD-L1 blockade in urothelial cancer. Clones were sequenced by immunoSEQ multiplex PCR, and TCRdb holds only the in-frame ones, with some missing. This sample has 30,000 to 40,000 clones, with 75% to 95% found just once. This specimen consisted of PBMCs, obtained around atezolizumab (anti-PD-L1) treatment. These receptors originate from a man between 65 and 85 years old with urothelial cancer.

CDR3: CASSLLDGIYEQYF. The CDR3 DNA reads TGTGCCAGCAGTTTACTAGACGGGATCTACGAGCAGTACTTC. The chain is built from TRBV27 and TRBJ2-7; possibly TRBD2 for D (5 bases). Looked up from germline, CDR1 is MNHEY and CDR2 is SMNVEV (reference sequence). With 2 bases removed from V and 3 bases from J, the gap between germline ends came to 11 bases. This CDR3 comprises 14 residues.

The chain couples TRBV6-6 to TRBJ1-5; D not resolved. The V end lost 7 bases, the J end lost 3 bases, and 10 bases lay between the germline ends. The CDR3 consists of 13 residues. CDR1 is MNHNY, CDR2 SVGAGI, per germline (reference sequence). CDR3 amino acids: CASTTGYNQPQHF. The CDR3 bases are TGTGCCAGCACTACGGGTTACAATCAGCCCCAGCATTTT.

The J gene is TRBJ1-1, the V gene TRBV18; TRBD1 is a possible D gene (5 bases). The germline gives CDR1 KGHSH, CDR2 LQKENI. Deletions cut 3 bases from V and 4 bases from J, with 12 bases between. The CDR3 length is 14 residues. This CDR3 is CASSPLQVVTEAFF. CDR3 DNA: TGTGCCAGCTCACCTCTACAGGTAGTCACTGAAGCTTTCTTT.

V is TRBV2 and J is TRBJ2-7; 8 bases are a match to TRBD2. Germline trimming cut 3 bases from V and 8 bases from J; bases unmatched to any gene: 9. Germline assignment: CDR1 SNHLY and CDR2 FYNNEI. The CDR3 runs to 14 residues. Here the CDR3 DNA reads TGTGCCAGCAGTGACCGGGGACTAGGAAAACAGCAGTACTTC. Protein sequence: CASSDRGLGKQQYF.

The V gene is TRBV5-6, the J gene TRBJ1-2; 8 bases agree with TRBD1. Unmatched junction bases numbered 12, after V lost 6 bases and J lost 2 bases. The length of the CDR3 is 16 residues. Per the germline V gene, CDR1 is SGHDT and CDR2 is YYEEEE. CDR3 in amino acids: CASNVWGTGDNYGYTF. The CDR3 coding sequence is TGTGCCAGCAACGTTTGGGGGACAGGAGACAACTATGGCTACACCTTC. Drawing the rest from reference TRBV5-6 and TRBJ1-2, the complete variable domain is DAGVTQSPTHLIKTRGQQVTLRCSPKSGHDTVSWYQQALGQGPQFIFQYYEEEERQRGNFPDRFSGHQFPNYSSELNVNALLLGDSALYLCASNVWGTGDNYGYTFGSGTRLTVV.

The chain couples TRBV5-1 to TRBJ2-7; D call uncertain. The CDR3 length is 18 residues. Germline values: CDR1 SGHRS, CDR2 YFSETQ. The V gene lost 0 bases and the J gene lost 2 bases, with 21 bases spanning the gap. The CDR3 region has the DNA TGCGCCAGCAGCTTGGGCCGTGGTACCCCCAACACCCCCTACGAGCAGTACTTC. It specifies CASSLGRGTPNTPYEQYF.

The chain employs TRBV19 and TRBJ2-7, with D perhaps matching TRBD1 (5 bases). The CDR3 sequence is 12 residues long. Looked up from germline, CDR1 is LNHDA and CDR2 is SQIVND (reference sequence). The ends were cut back, 6 bases at V and 3 bases at J, with 9 bases in the middle. CDR3 amino acids: CASSPQGYEQYF. CDR3 bases: TGTGCCAGTAGCCCCCAGGGCTACGAGCAGTACTTC.

V and J are TRBV12-5 and TRBJ2-7; 9 bases line up with TRBD1. CDR3 length: 16 amino acids. Germline V gives CDR1 LGHNT, CDR2 FRNRAP. With V trimmed by 2 bases and J by 1 base, 6 bases remained unmatched. CDR3 nucleotide sequence: TGTGCTAGTGGTTTGCCCACAGGGGGCTCTTCCTACGAGCAGTACTTC. Residues: CASGLPTGGSSYEQYF.

The V call is TRBV28, the J call TRBJ2-1, with TRBD2 identical over 16 bases. J was trimmed by 0 bases and V by 7 bases; bases with no gene match: 6. Germline CDR1 reads MDHEN; CDR2 reads SYDVKM. The CDR3 is made up of 18 amino acids. In DNA, the CDR3 is TGTGCCAGCAACCAGGGACTAGCGGGAGGGAGCTCCTACAATGAGCAGTTCTTC. It is translated as CASNQGLAGGSSYNEQFF.

V gene TRBV30 combines with J gene TRBJ2-1; tentatively, D is TRBD2 (6 bases). The CDR3 loop spans 14 amino acids. Germline V CDR1 and CDR2: GTSNPN, SVGIG (reference sequence). Deletions cut 8 bases from V and 6 bases from J, with 20 bases between. CDR3 nucleotide sequence: TGTGCCGCAGCCCGGGAGCGGGCCGTCAATGAGCAGTTCTTC. Translated, it gives CAAARERAVNEQFF.

The chain employs TRBV5-4 and TRBJ2-3; 9 bases line up with TRBD2. The J segment lost 0 bases and the V segment lost 4 bases, leaving 3 bases of the junction unmatched. The CDR3 consists of 15 residues. Germline CDR1 reads SGHNT; CDR2 reads YYREEE (reference sequence). The chain's CDR3 is CASSPSGVSTDTQYF. The CDR3 DNA sequence: TGTGCCAGCAGCCCTAGCGGGGTTAGCACAGATACGCAGTATTTT.

V gene TRBV5-1 combines with J gene TRBJ2-1; tentatively, D is TRBD1 (7 bases). CDR3 length equals 17 residues. Germline V gene sequence: CDR1 SGHRS, CDR2 YFSETQ. V lost 0 bases, J lost 10 bases, and 23 bases lay in between. CDR3 in DNA: TGCGCCAGCAGCTTGGAAGTAGGTCTAGCGAGAGGGGGCGAGCAGTTCTTC. It encodes CASSLEVGLARGGEQFF.

The chain uses TRBV9 and TRBJ2-1; 9 bases line up with TRBD2. The CDR3 spans 14 residues. Per the germline V gene, CDR1 is SGDLS and CDR2 is YYNGEE. Trimming cost V 4 bases and J 6 bases; bases outside gene matches: 5. CDR3 nucleotide sequence: TGTGCCAGCAGCACCGGGACTAGCTTCAATGAGCAGTTCTTC. Translation: CASSTGTSFNEQFF.

This chain uses TRBV10-3 with TRBJ2-1; 9 bases agree with TRBD1. The ends lost 10 bases at V and 9 bases at J; junction bases unmatched: 7. The germline gives CDR1 ENHRY, CDR2 SYGVKD. This CDR3 comprises 12 residues. The CDR3 loop reads CATTGQGREQFF. The CDR3 DNA follows: TGTGCCACCACGGGACAGGGCCGTGAGCAGTTCTTC.

This chain joins TRBV5-4 and TRBJ1-1, with D perhaps TRBD1 (5 bases). The ends were cut back, 1 base at V and 3 bases at J, with 13 bases in the middle. The CDR3 is 15 amino acids. Germline CDR1 is SGHNT and CDR2 is YYREEE (reference sequence). CDR3 sequence reads: CASSLRRGRDTEAFF. The CDR3 nucleotides read TGTGCCAGCAGCTTGAGGCGGGGGAGGGACACTGAAGCTTTCTTT. Complete variable domain (other parts from reference TRBV5-4 and TRBJ1-1): ETGVTQSPTHLIKTRGQQVTLRCSSQSGHNTVSWYQQALGQGPQFIFQYYREEENGRGNFPPRFSGLQFPNYSSELNVNALELDDSALYLCASSLRRGRDTEAFFGQGTRLTVV.

The chain combines TRBV10-3 with TRBJ1-1; 10 positions agree with TRBD1. The germline V gene has CDR1 ENHRY and CDR2 SYGVKD. With 3 bases clipped from V and 1 base from J, the junction kept 8 bases outside the gene matches. The CDR3 length is 17 residues. The CDR3: CAISDLRQGAQNTEAFF. CDR3 nucleotides: TGTGCCATCAGTGACTTGAGACAGGGGGCTCAGAACACTGAAGCTTTCTTT.

This clone was seen a handful of times. The chain has TRBV7-3 and TRBJ2-1; 11 nucleotides line up with TRBD2. The CDR3 is made up of 15 amino acids. Germline CDR1 and CDR2: SGHTA and FQGTGA. J gave up 5 bases and V 5 bases, and 5 bases lay outside the gene matches. The CDR3 coding sequence is TGTGCCAGCAGCCCCGGACTAGCGGGCCACAATGAGCAGTTCTTC. Translated: CASSPGLAGHNEQFF. The complete variable domain, with remaining parts taken from reference TRBV7-3 and TRBJ2-1, reads GAGVSQTPSNKVTEKGKYVELRCDPISGHTALYWYRQSLGQGPEFLIYFQGTGAADDSGLPNDRFFAVRPEGSVSTLKIQRTERGDSAVYLCASSPGLAGHNEQFFGPGTRLTVL.

The chain uses TRBV6-5 and TRBJ2-5; the match to TRBD2 covers 7 bases. V gave up 5 bases and J gave up 2 bases; unmatched junction bases: 5. Germline values: CDR1 MNHEY, CDR2 SVGAGI. The CDR3 has 14 residues. The CDR3 sequence is CASSHGTTQETQYF. CDR3 bases: TGTGCCAGCAGTCACGGGACTACGCAAGAGACCCAGTACTTC.

This clone has a single count. The rearrangement uses TRBV28 and TRBJ2-1, with 11 bases identical to TRBD2. The CDR3 contains 15 residues. Germline V gene sequence: CDR1 MDHEN, CDR2 SYDVKM. V was clipped by 6 bases and J by 10 bases; unmatched bases: 11. CDR3 amino acids: CASSLLAGVSGEQFF. The CDR3 DNA sequence: TGTGCCAGCAGCTTACTAGCGGGAGTGTCAGGGGAGCAGTTCTTC.

A single count supports this clone. The chain uses TRBV28 and TRBJ1-5; D is possibly TRBD1 (6 bases). V was clipped by 7 bases and J by 3 bases, with 16 bases between them. In germline, CDR1 is MDHEN, CDR2 SYDVKM. CDR3 length equals 15 residues. CDR3 bases: TGTGCCAGCATCCTGTGGGCAGGGGACAATCAGCCCCAGCATTTT. It translates to CASILWAGDNQPQHF.

The V call is TRBV9, the J call TRBJ2-2; TRBD2 matches 7 bases. The CDR3 is made up of 17 amino acids. V was pared by 4 bases and J by 4 bases, with 13 bases of the junction left unmatched. From germline, CDR1 is SGDLS and CDR2 YYNGEE. The CDR3 sequence is CASSPGRGGRVTGELFF. CDR3 sequence (DNA): TGTGCCAGCAGCCCCGGACGCGGCGGGAGAGTCACCGGGGAGCTGTTTTTT.

J is TRBJ1-1 and V is TRBV5-6; D remains unclear. The V gene lost 4 bases and the J gene lost 3 bases, with 16 bases spanning the gap. Germline lookup yields CDR1 SGHDT and CDR2 YYEEEE. The CDR3 consists of 15 residues. The CDR3 DNA reads TGTGCCAGCAGCACTCGCGGCAAGTGGGACACTGAAGCTTTCTTT. This translates into CASSTRGKWDTEAFF.

The chain couples TRBV18 to TRBJ2-7; 7 bases align to TRBD2. V lost 3 bases and J lost 3; bases outside the gene matches: 14. The germline CDR1 and CDR2 sequences are KGHSH and LQKENI. This CDR3 has 17 amino acids. The CDR3 DNA reads as TGTGCCAGCTCACCCATGGGACCCGGGGGGTTAGTCTACGAGCAGTACTTC. This codes for CASSPMGPGGLVYEQYF.

The rearrangement uses TRBV2 and TRBJ1-4; 9 bases fit TRBD1. CDR1 is SNHLY, CDR2 FYNNEI, per germline. The CDR3 has 16 residues. The J segment lost 0 bases and the V segment lost 4 bases, leaving 3 bases of the junction unmatched. The chain's CDR3 is CASSVTGGATNEKLFF. The DNA for the CDR3 is TGTGCCAGCAGTGTGACAGGGGGAGCAACTAATGAAAAACTGTTTTTT.

The V call is TRBV27, the J call TRBJ2-7, with 7 bases aligning to TRBD2. The CDR3 totals 17 residues. J was trimmed by 1 base and V by 1 base; bases with no gene match: 10. From germline, CDR1 is MNHEY and CDR2 SMNVEV (reference sequence). CDR3 nucleotide sequence: TGTGCCAGCAGTTTATTATCTGGGGGGGGGAGGTCCTACGAGCAGTACTTC. Its translation: CASSLLSGGGRSYEQYF.

The chain is built from TRBV6-1 and TRBJ1-5; D is possibly TRBD1 (6 bases). The V end lost 6 bases, the J end lost 0 bases, and 12 bases lay between the germline ends. The CDR3 length is 15 residues. Germline values: CDR1 MNHNS, CDR2 SASEGT. The CDR3 bases are TGTGCCAGCAGCGGACAGCGCCCTAGCAATCAGCCCCAGCATTTT. Translation: CASSGQRPSNQPQHF.

The CDR3 region is CASRVNRGWAENIQYF. The CDR3 nucleotides are TGTGCCAGCAGGGTAAACAGGGGCTGGGCGGAAAACATTCAGTACTTC. The rearrangement links TRBV28 to TRBJ2-4; TRBD1 matches 7 bases. After removal of 6 bases from V and 5 bases from J, the junction contained 13 bases not matched to a gene. CDR3 size: 16 residues. Germline V gene sequence: CDR1 MDHEN, CDR2 SYDVKM. Full variable domain (rest looked up from reference TRBV28 and TRBJ2-4): DVKVTQSSRYLVKRTGEKVFLECVQDMDHENMFWYRQDPGLGLRLIYFSYDVKMKEKGDIPEGYSVSREKKERFSLILESASTNQTSMYLCASRVNRGWAENIQYFGAGTRLSVL.

The CDR3 DNA sequence: TGTGCCAGCAGCTTGGGGCTACTAGCGGGAGGAGATACGCAGTATTTT. This sequence encodes CASSLGLLAGGDTQYF. The V and J genes are TRBV5-4 and TRBJ2-3; 12 bases map to TRBD2. The germline CDR1 and CDR2 sequences are SGHNT and YYREEE (reference sequence). V shed 0 bases and J 5 bases; nucleotides not matched to a gene: 4. The CDR3 runs to 16 residues.

The chain uses TRBV5-4 and TRBJ2-7, with 9 bases fitting TRBD1. V gave up 4 bases and J gave up 0 bases; unmatched junction bases: 5. Looked up from germline, CDR1 is SGHNT and CDR2 is YYREEE (reference sequence). The CDR3 covers 15 residues. The chain's CDR3 is CASSEGQGSSYEQYF. Written as DNA, the CDR3 is TGTGCCAGCAGCGAGGGACAGGGAAGCTCCTACGAGCAGTACTTC.

This clone was observed once. The chain employs TRBV7-9 and TRBJ1-3, with D possibly matching TRBD1 (6 bases). This CDR3 comprises 15 residues. Germline CDR1 SEHNR, CDR2 FQNEAQ (reference sequence). The V end lost 5 bases, the J end lost 0 bases, and 11 bases lay between the germline ends. The CDR3 DNA sequence: TGTGCCAGCAGCCCCGGACAGCGCTCTGGAAACACCATATATTTT. It codes for CASSPGQRSGNTIYF.